Below are 8 T cell receptor beta chains sequenced from a single sample in a study of chemoradiotherapy in HPV16-positive cancers. Profiling relied on immunoSEQ multiplex PCR, and the TCRdb table lists in-frame clones only, not all of them. The sample lists approximately 11,000 clones; around 76% were seen once. Collection took place from a patient who underwent chemoradiotherapy. These receptors were collected from a human donor with HPV-associated anogenital cancer.

The chain links TRBV30 to TRBJ2-3; D possibly uses TRBD1 or TRBD2 (6 bases each). CDR1 is GTSNPN, CDR2 SVGIG, per germline (reference sequence). This CDR3 contains 14 residues. Trimming shortened V by 2 bases and J by 4 bases, and 13 bases separated the two germline ends. The CDR3 spells CAWSIPRGADTQYF. Here the CDR3 DNA reads TGTGCCTGGAGTATCCCTAGGGGGGCAGATACGCAGTATTTT.

The genes are TRBV9 and TRBJ1-6; D is undetermined. CDR3 length: 15 residues. Germline loops: CDR1 SGDLS, CDR2 YYNGEE. V shed 4 bases and J shed 0 bases, with 8 bases lying between them. The CDR3 loop reads CASSPLSSYNSPLHF. The CDR3 nucleotides are TGTGCCAGCAGCCCATTGAGCTCCTATAATTCACCCCTCCACTTT.

The J gene is TRBJ1-1, the V gene TRBV5-1; tentative D call: TRBD1 (5 bases). Trimming shortened V by 0 bases and J by 0 bases, and 15 bases separated the two germline ends. Germline V lookup: CDR1 SGHRS, CDR2 YFSETQ. CDR3 length: 17 amino acids. CDR3 bases: TGCGCCAGCAGCTTGGAGGGGCACAGCCCCATGAACACTGAAGCTTTCTTT. Encoded protein: CASSLEGHSPMNTEAFF.

The V gene is TRBV6-6, the J gene TRBJ1-3, with 8 bases fitting TRBD1. Germline CDR1 MNHNY, CDR2 SVGAGI (reference sequence). V lost 6 bases to trimming and J lost 4 bases; unmatched junction nucleotides: 5. The CDR3 extends over 14 amino acids. CDR3 bases: TGTGCCAGCAGACCAGGGGGCGAAGGAAACACCATATATTTT. Residues: CASRPGGEGNTIYF.

The chain links TRBV5-1 to TRBJ1-2; 7 nucleotides match TRBD1. The CDR3 extends over 14 amino acids. Per the germline V gene, CDR1 is SGHRS and CDR2 is YFSETQ. Trimming cost V 1 base and J 4 bases; bases outside gene matches: 4. CDR3 sequence (DNA): TGCGCCAGCAGCTTGCCGGGACAGCCCTATGGCTACACCTTC. It translates to CASSLPGQPYGYTF.

The CDR3 nucleotides are TGTGCCAGCAGCCAAGAATGGGGGGGGCGGGACACTGAAGCTTTCTTT. It encodes CASSQEWGGRDTEAFF. The chain carries TRBV4-2 and TRBJ1-1; D possibly corresponds to TRBD1 (6 bases). The CDR3 is made up of 16 amino acids. Germline assignment: CDR1 LGHNA and CDR2 YNFKEQ. The V end was cut by 0 bases, the J end by 3 bases, with 14 bases between.

This CDR3 reads CASSPDRQDYGYTF. As DNA, the CDR3 is TGTGCCAGCAGCCCCGACAGGCAGGACTATGGCTACACCTTC. The gene calls are TRBV7-2 and TRBJ1-2, with a possible D match to TRBD1 (6 bases). Between the trimmed V and J ends, which lost 5 bases and 3 bases, there was a span of 13 bases. CDR3 size: 14 residues. Germline V gene data show CDR1 as SGHTA and CDR2 as FQGNSA.

V usage is TRBV4-3 and J usage is TRBJ2-7; possible D gene TRBD2, 6 bases. V shed 1 base and J shed 2 bases, with 9 bases lying between them. CDR3 length: 14 residues. Germline loops: CDR1 LGHNA, CDR2 YSLEER. The CDR3 nucleotides read TGCGCCAGCAGCCAAGTTGCGGGGCCCTACGAGCAGTACTTC. Its translation: CASSQVAGPYEQYF.